This T cell receptor beta chain was sequenced for a study of glioma-infiltrating T cells after dendritic cell vaccination. Study background: Three intradermal dendritic cell vaccine injections were given every two weeks.

Patients had residual fresh-frozen tumor tissue and more than two years of survival data. Primers: 60 V beta forward and 13 J beta reverse. Measured with immunoSEQ multiplex PCR; TCRdb has only the in-frame clones, and not every one. The sample holds tens of thousands of clones, 82% seen once. Trimming took off 5 bases at V and 4 bases at J, with 8 bases between the two ends. Looked up from germline, CDR1 is SGHVS and CDR2 is FNYEAQ. The length of the CDR3 is 12 residues. This sequence was found in a human donor with glioblastoma. The sample was blood, taken before dendritic cell vaccination. The chain employs TRBV7-6 and TRBJ1-2; D remains unclear. This chain's CDR3 is CASSLDTYGYTF. As DNA, the CDR3 is TGTGCCAGCAGCCTAGACACCTATGGCTACACCTTC.